The 32 T cell receptor beta chains presented below share a single source sample, sequenced in a study of early T cells in non-severe SARS-CoV-2 infection. MiXCR, run by TCRdb on the 5' RACE reads, gives a single entry per CDR3 protein. The data hold tens of thousands of distinct CDR3 sequences, with roughly 7.7% observed a single time. Sequencing was performed on whole blood. Receptor source: an adult who was a healthcare worker with PCR-confirmed SARS-CoV-2 infection or an uninfected control (not recorded which).

This clonotype was detected once. A junction boundary mismatches the germline segment, possibly from a read error. The chain has TRBV20-1 and TRBJ1-1; D unresolved. Germline V gene lookup returns CDR1 DFQATT and CDR2 SNEGSKA (reference sequence). The CDR3 loop spans 14 amino acids. The CDR3 nucleotides read TGCAGTGCTGGAGAGCGCAGGAAGAACACTGAAGCTTTCTTT. It is translated as CSAGERRKNTEAFF.

The CDR3 sequence: CASSVQGGGYNEQFF. DNA of the CDR3: TGCGCCAGCAGCGTACAGGGTGGGGGCTACAATGAGCAGTTCTTC. This rearrangement joins TRBV5-1 to TRBJ2-1, with a weak D call TRBD1 (6 bases). This CDR3 is built from 15 residues. The V end was cut by 4 bases, the J end by 3 bases, with 14 bases between. Germline CDR1 is SGHRS and CDR2 is YFSETQ.

This sequence joins TRBV5-1 and TRBJ1-5; D uncertain. Germline lookup yields CDR1 SGHRS and CDR2 YFSETQ. The CDR3 sequence is 15 residues long. V lost 4 bases to trimming and J lost 4 bases, with 15 bases between them. As DNA, the CDR3 is TGCGCCAGCAGCCCCGATACAGATAGAAATCAGCCCCAGCATTTT. Translated, it gives CASSPDTDRNQPQHF.

This clonotype came up many times. CDR3 protein: CSARKAYPDTQYF. In DNA form, the CDR3 reads TGCAGTGCTAGGAAGGCCTACCCGGATACGCAGTATTTT. This chain links TRBV20-1 with TRBJ2-3, with D uncertain. The CDR3 loop spans 13 amino acids. Trimming pared 3 bases from V and 6 bases from J, leaving 13 bases between. Germline V gene data show CDR1 as DFQATT and CDR2 as SNEGSKA (reference sequence).

This clonotype was recorded many times. V gene TRBV5-1 combines with J gene TRBJ2-1; a weak D match, TRBD2 (6 bases). The V and J ends lost 0 bases and 3 bases respectively, with 13 bases between them. This CDR3 has 16 residues. Germline V gene data show CDR1 as SGHRS and CDR2 as YFSETQ. The CDR3 DNA reads TGCGCCAGCAGCTTGGCCGTCGGGAGCTTCTACAATGAGCAGTTCTTC. Its translation is CASSLAVGSFYNEQFF.

This clonotype turned up a few times. This sequence joins TRBV28 and TRBJ2-3; D remains ambiguous. Germline V gives CDR1 MDHEN, CDR2 SYDVKM. The CDR3 consists of 13 residues. V gave up 6 bases and J gave up 2 bases, with 9 bases separating them. The CDR3 reads CASSPGITDTQYF. CDR3 DNA sequence: TGTGCCAGCAGCCCTGGGATCACAGATACGCAGTATTTT.

This clonotype was picked up many times. No DNA is shown, since the ends of the CDR3 on it are uncertain; the CDR3 is the one TCRdb lists. V and J are TRBV21-1 and TRBJ2-2; the table's D call, TRBD2, was not checked against the DNA. TRBV21-1 is a known pseudogene. The CDR3 length equals 15 residues, ends included. The CDR3 is CASSPGGEAPGSCFF.

This clonotype was seen at least ten times. The J gene is TRBJ2-1, the V gene TRBV20-1; TRBD2 matches at 10 bases. The junction had 6 bases not matched to a gene; V was cut back by 4 bases and J by 3 bases. The CDR3 length is 15 residues. CDR1 and CDR2 (germline): DFQATT, SNEGSKA (reference sequence). CDR3 DNA: TGCAGTGCTACCGAACTAGCGGGATACTACAATGAGCAGTTCTTC. It translates to CSATELAGYYNEQFF.

The chain links TRBV9 to TRBJ2-7; D not certain. CDR3 length: 12 amino acids. V dropped 3 bases and J dropped 0 bases, with 4 bases sitting between them. Per germline, CDR1 SGDLS and CDR2 YYNGEE. CDR3 DNA: TGTGCCAGCAGCGGGTCCTCCTACGAGCAGTACTTC. Amino acids: CASSGSSYEQYF.

This sequence joins TRBV7-6 and TRBJ2-3, with D perhaps given as TRBD1 or TRBD2 (5 bases each). Deletions cut 5 bases from V and 8 bases from J, with 17 bases between. CDR1 is SGHVS, CDR2 FNYEAQ, per germline. This CDR3 spans 14 amino acids. The CDR3: CASSQIGDEGTQYF. The CDR3 DNA reads TGTGCCAGCAGCCAAATAGGGGACGAAGGTACGCAGTATTTT.

The chain combines TRBV20-1 with TRBJ2-7; possible D gene TRBD2, 5 bases. The CDR3 runs to 15 residues. V was trimmed by 3 bases and J by 0 bases, leaving 15 bases between them. Germline CDR1 and CDR2: DFQATT and SNEGSKA (reference sequence). The CDR3 region has the DNA TGCAGTGCTAGCGGAGAGGGCGGGCACTCCTACGAGCAGTACTTC. Protein sequence: CSASGEGGHSYEQYF.

The chain recombines TRBV7-8 with TRBJ2-4; possibly TRBD2 for D (6 bases). The V gene's germline CDR1 is SGHVS and CDR2 FQNEAQ. Trimming removed 2 bases from V and 5 bases from J, with 13 bases in between. The CDR3 has 15 amino acids. The chain's CDR3 is CASSLLAGRQNIQYF. The CDR3 DNA is TGTGCCAGCAGCTTATTGGCGGGGCGGCAAAACATTCAGTACTTC.

The genes are TRBV5-1 and TRBJ2-2; perhaps TRBD2 as D (7 bases). The CDR3 has 16 residues. CDR1 is SGHRS, CDR2 YFSETQ, per germline. Trimming removed 2 bases from V and 2 bases from J, with 13 bases in between. The CDR3 loop is CASSFLPGGNTGELFF. In nucleotides, the CDR3 is TGCGCCAGCAGCTTTCTCCCGGGGGGCAACACCGGGGAGCTGTTTTTT.

This chain's CDR3 is CASRGMAGAGQPQHF. In nucleotides, the CDR3 is TGTGCCAGCAGGGGCATGGCAGGGGCCGGGCAGCCCCAGCATTTT. This chain links TRBV6-1 with TRBJ1-5; possibly TRBD1 for D (6 bases). The V end was cut by 6 bases, the J end by 7 bases, with 19 bases between. The CDR3 consists of 15 residues. Germline CDR1 and CDR2: MNHNS and SASEGT.

This clonotype was counted ten times or more. V usage is TRBV2 and J usage is TRBJ2-3; TRBD1 agrees at 9 bases. V was clipped by 6 bases and J by 1 base; unmatched bases: 5. This CDR3 is 15 amino acids long. The germline gives CDR1 SNHLY, CDR2 FYNNEI. The CDR3 region is CASSARTGGTDTQYF. In DNA form, the CDR3 reads TGTGCCAGCAGCGCCAGGACAGGGGGCACAGATACGCAGTATTTT.

The chain combines TRBV4-1 with TRBJ2-3; D is ambiguous. The CDR3 covers 14 residues. Per germline, CDR1 MGHRA and CDR2 YSYEKL. The V end was cut by 4 bases, the J end by 6 bases, with 14 bases between. The CDR3 loop reads CASSRVARSDTQYF. The CDR3, as DNA: TGCGCCAGCAGCCGAGTGGCTAGATCGGATACGCAGTATTTT.

The V call is TRBV9, the J call TRBJ1-1, with TRBD1 as a possible D gene (5 bases). CDR1 and CDR2 from the germline V gene are SGDLS and YYNGEE. The CDR3 is made up of 12 amino acids. Trimming pared 5 bases from V and 7 bases from J, leaving 12 bases between. The CDR3 DNA reads as TGTGCCAGCAGTGGGCAGGGAGATGAAGCTTTCTTT. Translated, it gives CASSGQGDEAFF.

The rearrangement joins TRBV24-1 to TRBJ1-1, with D possibly TRBD1 on 5 matching bases. Germline CDR1 KGHDR, CDR2 SFDVKD. The CDR3 is 12 residues long. V dropped 10 bases and J dropped 4 bases, with 12 bases sitting between them. The chain's CDR3 is CATRAQGTEAFF. CDR3 bases: TGTGCCACAAGGGCCCAGGGCACTGAAGCTTTCTTT.

This clonotype was counted a few times. The chain links TRBV7-9 to TRBJ2-2, with 9 bases lining up with TRBD1. CDR1 and CDR2 (germline): SEHNR, FQNEAQ (reference sequence). The CDR3 has 17 amino acids. V dropped 3 bases and J dropped 5; count of bases not matched to a gene: 10. The CDR3 sequence: CASSFTPGTGTTGELFF. The DNA for the CDR3 is TGTGCCAGCAGCTTTACTCCCGGGACAGGGACGACCGGGGAGCTGTTTTTT.

This clonotype was recorded at least ten times. V is TRBV28 and J is TRBJ2-5; 7 bases match TRBD1. V lost 2 bases to trimming and J lost 0 bases; unmatched junction nucleotides: 3. CDR3 size: 15 residues. CDR1 is MDHEN, CDR2 SYDVKM, per germline. CDR3 loop: CASSLTDRDQETQYF. CDR3 DNA: TGTGCCAGCAGTTTAACAGACAGGGACCAAGAGACCCAGTACTTC.

The chain combines TRBV4-1 with TRBJ2-3, with unresolved D. This CDR3 has 15 amino acids. V was pared by 0 bases and J by 4 bases, with 11 bases between. Germline V gene data show CDR1 as MGHRA and CDR2 as YSYEKL. The CDR3 loop reads CASSQDGTVSDTQYF. CDR3 sequence (DNA): TGCGCCAGCAGCCAAGACGGCACCGTCTCAGATACGCAGTATTTT.

This clonotype has a count of ten or more. V is TRBV11-2 and J is TRBJ2-1; 8 nucleotides align to TRBD1. Germline V gene data show CDR1 as SGHAT and CDR2 as FQNNGV. The junction had 1 base not matched to a gene; V was cut back by 2 bases and J by 1 base. The CDR3 is made up of 15 amino acids. The CDR3, as DNA: TGTGCCAGCAGCTTAACAGGGGGTTCCTACAATGAGCAGTTCTTC. This translates into CASSLTGGSYNEQFF.

The V gene is TRBV2, the J gene TRBJ2-2; 12 bases are a match to TRBD1. From germline, CDR1 is SNHLY and CDR2 FYNNEI. This CDR3 is built from 15 residues. J lost 2 bases, V lost 7 bases, and 2 bases had no gene match. For the CDR3, the DNA is TGTGCCAGCATGGGGACAGGGGGCAACACCGGGGAGCTGTTTTTT. Amino acid sequence: CASMGTGGNTGELFF.

This clonotype has a handful of counts. This rearrangement joins TRBV29-1 to TRBJ1-1; D may be TRBD1 (6 bases). CDR3 length: 14 amino acids. Germline CDR1 is SQVTM and CDR2 is ANQGSEA. V was shortened by 8 bases and J by 0 bases, with 16 bases between the two germline ends. CDR3 nucleotide sequence: TGCAGCTTCGTGGGGGCGTCAATGAACACTGAAGCTTTCTTT. Its protein is CSFVGASMNTEAFF.

This clonotype was counted ten times or more. The chain uses TRBV30 and TRBJ2-2; 7 bases are a match to TRBD1. Germline CDR1 GTSNPN, CDR2 SVGIG (reference sequence). This CDR3 contains 15 residues. Trimming took 1 base from V and 6 from J; bases not matched to a gene: 8. The CDR3 is CAWSGPDRSSGELFF. DNA of the CDR3: TGTGCCTGGAGTGGACCGGACAGGTCCTCCGGGGAGCTGTTTTTT. The whole variable domain, remainder taken from reference TRBV30 and TRBJ2-2, is SQTIHQWPATLVQPVGSPLSLECTVEGTSNPNLYWYRQAAGRGLQLLFYSVGIGQISSEVPQNLSASRPQDRQFILSSKKLLLSDSGFYLCAWSGPDRSSGELFFGEGSRLTVL.

This clonotype came up a few times. The genes are TRBV3-1 and TRBJ2-3; tentative D call: TRBD1 (5 bases). Germline V gene lookup returns CDR1 LGHDT and CDR2 YNNKEL (reference sequence). The CDR3 is 12 residues long. V lost 5 bases and J lost 6, with 9 bases in between. The chain's CDR3 is CASSTGPDTQYF. For the CDR3, the DNA is TGTGCCAGCAGCACAGGCCCCGATACGCAGTATTTT.

This clonotype was seen ten or more times. The chain uses TRBV7-2 and TRBJ2-1; D gene uncertain. There are 9 residues in the CDR3. V was shortened by 1 base and J by 14 bases, with 3 bases between the two germline ends. Germline values: CDR1 SGHTA, CDR2 FQGNSA. CDR3 nucleotide sequence: TGTGCCAGCAGCTTAGGCGAGTTCTTC. Encoded protein: CASSLGEFF.

This clonotype has a count of ten or more. This chain connects TRBV2 to TRBJ1-4; TRBD1 might be the D (6 bases). Germline V gene sequence: CDR1 SNHLY, CDR2 FYNNEI. The V end was cut by 7 bases, the J end by 0 bases, with 12 bases between. The CDR3 loop spans 15 amino acids. CDR3 amino acids: CASNRQASTNEKLFF. In nucleotides, the CDR3 is TGTGCCAGCAACCGACAGGCCTCAACTAATGAAAAACTGTTTTTT.

This chain uses TRBV4-1 with TRBJ1-1, with D possibly being TRBD1 (5 bases). Per the germline V gene, CDR1 is MGHRA and CDR2 is YSYEKL. The V and J ends lost 4 bases and 7 bases respectively, with 19 bases between them. CDR3 length equals 15 residues. In DNA, the CDR3 is TGCGCCAGCAGCCCCCTGCCGGGGGGAGGGAATGAAGCTTTCTTT. This translates into CASSPLPGGGNEAFF.

This clonotype has ten or more counts. The gene calls are TRBV7-9 and TRBJ1-1, with D unresolved. V lost 5 bases, J lost 5 bases, and 15 bases lay in between. The CDR3 totals 14 residues. The germline V gene has CDR1 SEHNR and CDR2 FQNEAQ (reference sequence). CDR3 sequence reads: CASSPGMTRTEAFF. Here the CDR3 DNA reads TGTGCCAGCAGCCCCGGAATGACGAGAACTGAAGCTTTCTTT.

Ten or more counts support this clonotype. The chain has TRBV6-1 and TRBJ2-1, with D unresolved. There are 16 residues in the CDR3. With 1 base removed from V and 0 bases from J, the gap between germline ends came to 10 bases. The germline V gene encodes CDR1 MNHNS and CDR2 SASEGT. CDR3 bases: TGTGCCAGCAGTGAAGTGGGCGAGAGCTCCTACAATGAGCAGTTCTTC. Translating gives CASSEVGESSYNEQFF.

This clonotype was detected many times. The rearrangement joins TRBV7-2 to TRBJ2-5; 9 positions match TRBD2. Trimming took 0 bases from V and 6 from J; bases not matched to a gene: 5. This CDR3 region has 15 residues. In germline, CDR1 is SGHTA, CDR2 FQGNSA. For the CDR3, the DNA is TGTGCCAGCAGCTTAGCGGGCGGGAGGGGGCAGACCCAGTACTTC. Its translation is CASSLAGGRGQTQYF.